One T cell receptor beta chain is described in this entry. Its specificity is unknown. Profiling relied on immunoSEQ multiplex PCR, and the TCRdb table lists in-frame clones only, not all of them. There are some 50,000 clones in the sample; approximately 88% occur only once, and over 0.45% lies in the top ten. This entry comes from a study of graft-versus-host responses after intestinal transplantation. CDR1 and CDR2 (germline): SGDLS, YYNGEE. The ends lost 0 bases at V and 4 bases at J; junction bases unmatched: 1. CDR3 length: 16 amino acids. The gene calls are TRBV9 and TRBJ2-1; 13 bases line up with TRBD2. Specimen: unstimulated CD4+ T cells sorted from spleen or lymph node cells, collected before transplant. The sequence derives from a human donor who was the organ donor for an intestinal transplant. The CDR3 spells CASSVEGLAGYNEQFF. DNA of the CDR3: TGTGCCAGCAGCGTAGAGGGACTAGCGGGGTACAATGAGCAGTTCTTC.